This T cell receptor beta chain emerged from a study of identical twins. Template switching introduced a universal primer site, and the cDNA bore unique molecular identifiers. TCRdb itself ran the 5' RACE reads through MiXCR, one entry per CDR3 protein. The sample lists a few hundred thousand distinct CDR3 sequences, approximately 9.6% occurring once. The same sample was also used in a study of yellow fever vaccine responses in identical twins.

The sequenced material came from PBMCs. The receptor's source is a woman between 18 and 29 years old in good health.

The CDR3 nucleotides are TGTGCCAGCAGTGAAGAGTGGGCAGAGACCCAGTACTTC. It codes for CASSEEWAETQYF. V is TRBV2 and J is TRBJ2-5, with unresolved D. This CDR3 is 13 amino acids long. Trimming pared 1 base from V and 4 bases from J, leaving 7 bases between. Germline lookup yields CDR1 SNHLY and CDR2 FYNNEI.